The 8 T cell receptor beta chains given below trace back to one sample, sequenced in a study of shared clonotypes between healthy human individuals. This table comes from immunoSEQ multiplex PCR, and its TCRdb copy is limited to in-frame clones, with some not included. The repertoire consists of approximately 980,000 clones, with approximately 80% occurring once and the leading ten covering roughly 1.5%. The sequencing sample was made of memory CD4+ T cells sorted from blood. Subset of the sample: CD45RA-negative fraction. The origin of the receptors is a man younger than 35 in good health.

In this sample, this clone turned up a few times. The V gene is TRBV5-4, the J gene TRBJ2-3; 9 bases map to TRBD2. With 4 bases clipped from V and 0 bases from J, the junction kept 3 bases outside the gene matches. Per the germline V gene, CDR1 is SGHNT and CDR2 is YYREEE (reference sequence). The CDR3 is made up of 15 amino acids. The CDR3 DNA is TGTGCCAGCAGCGTGACTAGCGGTAGCACAGATACGCAGTATTTT. As protein: CASSVTSGSTDTQYF.

The genes are TRBV29-1 and TRBJ2-5; 7 bases fit TRBD2. This CDR3 is built from 14 residues. Germline V gene data show CDR1 as SQVTM and CDR2 as ANQGSEA. Trimming cost V 4 bases and J 4 bases; bases outside gene matches: 9. CDR3 DNA sequence: TGCAGCGTTGTTTCACGGGAGGCCTCAGAGACCCAGTACTTC. Translation gives CSVVSREASETQYF.

A single count supports this clone. This chain joins TRBV28 and TRBJ1-6, with 9 bases matching TRBD1. The ends lost 5 bases at V and 9 bases at J; junction bases unmatched: 8. This CDR3 has 15 residues. The germline V gene encodes CDR1 MDHEN and CDR2 SYDVKM. CDR3 sequence: CASSDPGQGASPLHF. CDR3 DNA: TGTGCCAGCAGTGACCCGGGACAGGGAGCTTCACCCCTCCACTTT.

Details on this clone: Distinct nucleotide sequences in the sample also encode this CDR3. The rearrangement joins TRBV11-2 to TRBJ2-3, with TRBD2 identical over 13 bases. V shed 1 base and J 0 bases; nucleotides not matched to a gene: 4. The CDR3 contains 18 residues. Per germline, CDR1 SGHAT and CDR2 FQNNGV. The CDR3: CASSLGRTSGGSTDTQYF. DNA of the CDR3: TGTGCCAGCAGCTTAGGTCGGACTAGCGGGGGCAGCACAGATACGCAGTATTTT.

The V and J genes are TRBV27 and TRBJ1-2; D uncertain. CDR3 length: 15 amino acids. Deletions cut 0 bases from V and 1 base from J, with 9 bases between. The germline CDR1 and CDR2 sequences are MNHEY and SMNVEV (reference sequence). The CDR3 region is CASSLSGVGNYGYTF. The CDR3 region has the DNA TGTGCCAGCAGTTTATCTGGTGTCGGTAACTATGGCTACACCTTC.

The genes are TRBV29-1 and TRBJ2-1; tentatively, D is TRBD1 or TRBD2 (5 bases each). V gave up 2 bases and J gave up 0 bases, with 8 bases separating them. This CDR3 has 14 amino acids. Germline V gives CDR1 SQVTM, CDR2 ANQGSEA. CDR3 sequence reads: CSVELGTSYNEQFF. In DNA, the CDR3 is TGCAGCGTTGAACTCGGGACCTCCTACAATGAGCAGTTCTTC.

The chain has TRBV30 and TRBJ1-5; D is unclear. V lost 1 base to trimming and J lost 0 bases, with 10 bases between them. In germline, CDR1 is GTSNPN, CDR2 SVGIG (reference sequence). The CDR3 consists of 15 residues. The CDR3 coding sequence is TGTGCCTGGAGTGCCTTCGGTTATAGCAATCAGCCCCAGCATTTT. Amino acid sequence: CAWSAFGYSNQPQHF.

The chain combines TRBV6-6 with TRBJ1-6; D is possibly TRBD1 (6 bases). This CDR3 has 14 amino acids. Looked up from germline, CDR1 is MNHNY and CDR2 is SVGAGI (reference sequence). V was cut by 5 bases and J by 19 bases, with 24 bases left in between. CDR3 in DNA: TGTGCCAGCAGTGATACAGCGATGGCGGAAAGGGGGCACTTT. It yields the protein CASSDTAMAERGHF.